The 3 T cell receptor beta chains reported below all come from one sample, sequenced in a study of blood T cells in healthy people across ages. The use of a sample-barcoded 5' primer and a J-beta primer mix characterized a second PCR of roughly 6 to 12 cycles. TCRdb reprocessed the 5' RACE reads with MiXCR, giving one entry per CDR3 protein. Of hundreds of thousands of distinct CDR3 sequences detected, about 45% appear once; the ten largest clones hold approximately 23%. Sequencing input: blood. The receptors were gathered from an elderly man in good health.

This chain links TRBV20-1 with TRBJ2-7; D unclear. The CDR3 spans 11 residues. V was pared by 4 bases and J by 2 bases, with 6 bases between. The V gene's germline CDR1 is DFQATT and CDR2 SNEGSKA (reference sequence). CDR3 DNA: TGCAGTGCTACAAGGGCCTACGAGCAGTACTTC. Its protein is CSATRAYEQYF.

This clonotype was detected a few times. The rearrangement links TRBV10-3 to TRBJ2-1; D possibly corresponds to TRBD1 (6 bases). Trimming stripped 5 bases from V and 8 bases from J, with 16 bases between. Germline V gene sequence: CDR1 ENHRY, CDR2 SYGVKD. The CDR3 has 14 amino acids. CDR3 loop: CAISLGQLMDEQFF. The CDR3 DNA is TGTGCCATCAGTCTAGGACAGCTTATGGATGAGCAGTTCTTC.

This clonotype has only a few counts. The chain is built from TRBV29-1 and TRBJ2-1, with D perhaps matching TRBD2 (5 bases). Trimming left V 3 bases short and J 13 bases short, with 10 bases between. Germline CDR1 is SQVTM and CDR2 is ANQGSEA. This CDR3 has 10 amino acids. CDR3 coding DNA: TGCAGCGTTGACTCCCCTAGCCAGTTCTTC. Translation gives CSVDSPSQFF.